Listed here are 4 T cell receptor beta chains from one sample, sequenced in a study of technical replicates of blood from a few donors. TCRdb's table, derived via immunoSEQ multiplex PCR, lists solely in-frame clones and lacks some. The table records 8,700 or so clones, roughly 89% of them present only once. What was sequenced was PBMCs. Source of these receptors: a human donor in good health.

This chain uses TRBV7-2 with TRBJ2-2, with 7 bases that match TRBD2. This CDR3 is 15 amino acids long. Per germline, CDR1 SGHTA and CDR2 FQGNSA. V shed 1 base and J 6 bases; nucleotides not matched to a gene: 5. As DNA, the CDR3 is TGTGCCAGCAGCTTAGTGACTGGGGGGGCCGGGGAGCTGTTTTTT. This encodes CASSLVTGGAGELFF.

The chain carries TRBV11-2 and TRBJ1-1, with D possibly matching TRBD1 (5 bases). The germline gives CDR1 SGHAT, CDR2 FQNNGV. V shed 1 base and J shed 4 bases, with 10 bases lying between them. The CDR3 extends over 14 amino acids. CDR3: CASSLAAGVTEAFF. The CDR3 nucleotides read TGTGCCAGCAGCTTAGCGGCGGGGGTCACTGAAGCTTTCTTT.

The count of this clone is one. The V gene is TRBV7-8, the J gene TRBJ1-2; 8 bases match TRBD1. The CDR3 extends over 14 amino acids. Germline assignment: CDR1 SGHVS and CDR2 FQNEAQ. V dropped 1 base and J dropped 5; count of bases not matched to a gene: 3. CDR3 DNA: TGTGCCAGCAGCTTAGGGGACAGGAATTATGGCTACACCTTC. It is translated as CASSLGDRNYGYTF. Complete variable domain (other parts from reference TRBV7-8 and TRBJ1-2): GAGVSQSPRYKVAKRGQDVALRCDPISGHVSLFWYQQALGQGPEFLTYFQNEAQLDKSGLPSDRFFAERPEGSVSTLKIQRTQQEDSAVYLCASSLGDRNYGYTFGSGTRLTVV.

The CDR3 spells CASSNQGAGTDTQYF. In nucleotides, the CDR3 is TGTGCCAGCAGTAATCAGGGGGCCGGCACAGATACGCAGTATTTT. The chain carries TRBV6-5 and TRBJ2-3, with 8 bases identical to TRBD1. Germline values: CDR1 MNHEY, CDR2 SVGAGI. This CDR3 has 15 residues. J lost 1 base, V lost 5 bases, and 5 bases had no gene match.